The next 25 T cell receptor beta chains were all read from a single sample in a study of T cells after posttransplantation cyclophosphamide. Cyclophosphamide on days +3 and +4 followed busulfan-fludarabine conditioning and a marrow graft. Here immunoSEQ multiplex PCR was the method, and the copy in TCRdb shows in-frame clones only, minus some. Among 15,000 to 20,000 clones listed, roughly 92% were seen once. The specimen comprised CD4+ T cells sorted from blood, sampled after allogeneic stem cell transplant with posttransplant cyclophosphamide. The receptors were sampled from a male patient aged 55 to 69 who received an allogeneic stem cell transplant from a related donor and was CMV-positive. Some T cells may possibly be graft donor cells.

The V and J genes are TRBV11-2 and TRBJ2-5; D is undetermined. V was cut by 5 bases and J by 7 bases, with 11 bases left in between. The germline V gene encodes CDR1 SGHAT and CDR2 FQNNGV. This CDR3 is built from 12 residues. CDR3 residues: CASSRNPGTQYF. The CDR3 DNA is TGTGCCAGCAGCCGAAACCCCGGGACCCAGTACTTC.

The chain combines TRBV6-5 with TRBJ2-7; 7 bases map to TRBD1. The CDR3 is made up of 12 amino acids. Germline CDR1 is MNHEY and CDR2 is SVGAGI. J gave up 6 bases and V 10 bases, and 9 bases lay outside the gene matches. DNA of the CDR3: TGTGCCATCGGCACAGGGGATAGCGAGCAGTACTTC. Residues: CAIGTGDSEQYF.

The CDR3 spells CASSHKGIGHEQYF. The CDR3 DNA is TGTGCCAGCTCACACAAGGGGATTGGTCACGAGCAGTACTTC. The gene calls are TRBV18 and TRBJ2-7, with a tentative D call TRBD1 (5 bases). CDR1 and CDR2 from the germline V gene are KGHSH and LQKENI. The CDR3 runs 14 residues. V was pared by 4 bases and J by 5 bases, with 15 bases between. The full variable domain, in which reference TRBV18 and TRBJ2-7 provide the parts outside the CDR3, is NAGVMQNPRHLVRRRGQEARLRCSPMKGHSHVYWYRQLPEEGLKFMVYLQKENIIDESGMPKERFSAEFPKEGPSILRIQQVVRGDSAAYFCASSHKGIGHEQYFGPGTRLTVT.

The gene calls are TRBV19 and TRBJ1-3, with a weak D call TRBD1 (5 bases). This CDR3 contains 15 residues. Germline V lookup: CDR1 LNHDA, CDR2 SQIVND (reference sequence). V was cut by 7 bases and J by 0 bases, with 13 bases left in between. The CDR3 region is CASIPLDSSGNTIYF. CDR3 bases: TGTGCCAGTATCCCCCTCGACAGCTCTGGAAACACCATATATTTT.

The chain employs TRBV19 and TRBJ1-2; tentative D call: TRBD1 (6 bases). This CDR3 is built from 14 residues. With 3 bases removed from V and 6 bases from J, the gap between germline ends came to 14 bases. In germline, CDR1 is LNHDA, CDR2 SQIVND (reference sequence). The CDR3 loop is CASSILGQTHGYTF. In nucleotides, the CDR3 is TGTGCCAGTAGTATCCTCGGACAGACGCATGGCTACACCTTC.

The chain has TRBV2 and TRBJ1-2; 7 bases map to TRBD1. The trim removed 4 bases at V and 6 bases at J, leaving 2 bases unmatched. The CDR3 spans 12 residues. Germline V gives CDR1 SNHLY, CDR2 FYNNEI. CDR3 protein: CASSVGGDGYTF. CDR3 DNA sequence: TGTGCCAGCAGTGTAGGGGGCGATGGCTACACCTTC.

The V gene is TRBV2, the J gene TRBJ2-3; TRBD1 matches at 8 bases. Trimming cost V 5 bases and J 6 bases; bases outside gene matches: 7. The germline V gene has CDR1 SNHLY and CDR2 FYNNEI. The CDR3 is 14 residues long. The CDR3 loop is CASSKDRVSDTQYF. For the CDR3, the DNA is TGTGCCAGCAGTAAGGACAGGGTTTCGGATACGCAGTATTTT.

CDR3 amino acids: CASSLLTSGGGTDTQYF. In nucleotides, the CDR3 is TGCGCCAGCAGCTTGCTAACTAGCGGGGGAGGCACAGATACGCAGTATTTT. The rearrangement links TRBV5-1 to TRBJ2-3; 11 bases fit TRBD2. Germline CDR1 is SGHRS and CDR2 is YFSETQ. V lost 1 base, J lost 1 base, and 5 bases stayed unmatched. The CDR3 is 17 amino acids.

V usage is TRBV18 and J usage is TRBJ2-5, with a weak D call TRBD2 (6 bases). The CDR3 sequence is 12 residues long. Germline V lookup: CDR1 KGHSH, CDR2 LQKENI. With 0 bases removed from V and 10 bases from J, the gap between germline ends came to 9 bases. Here the CDR3 DNA reads TGTGCCAGCTCACCACCGGTGGGGGGCCAGTACTTC. It is translated as CASSPPVGGQYF.

The V gene is TRBV5-4, the J gene TRBJ1-4, with 9 bases aligning to TRBD1. The ends lost 1 base at V and 5 bases at J; junction bases unmatched: 9. The CDR3 length is 17 residues. Germline V gene data show CDR1 as SGHNT and CDR2 as YYREEE (reference sequence). The CDR3 nucleotides read TGTGCCAGCAGCTTGTGGGTTACCGGGACAGGGAATGAAAAACTGTTTTTT. Its protein is CASSLWVTGTGNEKLFF.

The chain has TRBV18 and TRBJ1-5, with D possibly TRBD1 on 5 matching bases. This CDR3 spans 15 amino acids. Germline V lookup: CDR1 KGHSH, CDR2 LQKENI. Trimming took off 3 bases at V and 8 bases at J, with 17 bases between the two ends. The CDR3 loop is CASSPSGQGGKPQHF. DNA of the CDR3: TGTGCCAGCTCACCGTCGGGGCAGGGAGGGAAGCCCCAGCATTTT.

The rearrangement links TRBV6-5 to TRBJ2-5; 9 positions match TRBD1. The CDR3 covers 14 residues. The J segment lost 3 bases and the V segment lost 4 bases, leaving 3 bases of the junction unmatched. Germline V lookup: CDR1 MNHEY, CDR2 SVGAGI. The CDR3 nucleotides read TGTGCCAGCAGTTCCGGGACAGGGAAAGAGACCCAGTACTTC. It specifies CASSSGTGKETQYF.

This clone appeared a single time. The chain recombines TRBV6-1 with TRBJ2-7; 8 bases match TRBD1. The germline CDR1 and CDR2 sequences are MNHNS and SASEGT. This CDR3 contains 13 residues. The V gene end was trimmed by 4 bases and the J gene end by 4 bases; junction bases not matched to a gene: 3. The CDR3 region is CASSAGQEYEQYF. The CDR3 DNA sequence: TGTGCCAGCAGTGCGGGACAGGAGTACGAGCAGTACTTC.

The chain combines TRBV4-2 with TRBJ2-7, with 11 bases lining up with TRBD2. The CDR3 length is 16 residues. V lost 0 bases and J lost 3; bases outside the gene matches: 4. Germline CDR1 and CDR2: LGHNA and YNFKEQ. The chain's CDR3 is CASSQDPGLADYEQYF. The CDR3 nucleotides are TGTGCCAGCAGCCAAGATCCGGGACTAGCGGACTACGAGCAGTACTTC.

V is TRBV29-1 and J is TRBJ2-3, with 10 bases identical to TRBD1. The germline gives CDR1 SQVTM, CDR2 ANQGSEA. This CDR3 is built from 14 residues. V lost 7 bases and J lost 2; bases outside the gene matches: 6. DNA for the CDR3: TGCAGCGCCTTGGACAGGGGGTACACAGATACGCAGTATTTT. Its protein is CSALDRGYTDTQYF.

The chain links TRBV4-2 to TRBJ1-2; weak D call: TRBD1 (6 bases). V lost 0 bases, J lost 4 bases, and 15 bases lay in between. This CDR3 spans 16 amino acids. Germline CDR1 is LGHNA and CDR2 is YNFKEQ. The DNA for the CDR3 is TGTGCCAGCAGCCAAGACGTTGGACAGAAGATCTATGGCTACACCTTC. It codes for CASSQDVGQKIYGYTF.

CDR3 sequence: CSVEGYRGYGYTF. DNA for the CDR3: TGCAGCGTTGAGGGCTACAGGGGTTATGGCTACACCTTC. The J gene is TRBJ1-2, the V gene TRBV29-1; TRBD1 matches at 7 bases. The J segment lost 5 bases and the V segment lost 3 bases, leaving 6 bases of the junction unmatched. Germline loops: CDR1 SQVTM, CDR2 ANQGSEA. This CDR3 has 13 amino acids.

V is TRBV7-2 and J is TRBJ2-3; D is unresolved. V was pared by 3 bases and J by 4 bases, with 11 bases between. Germline values: CDR1 SGHTA, CDR2 FQGNSA. The CDR3 covers 14 residues. CDR3 loop: CASSFLSSADTQYF. The CDR3 nucleotides read TGTGCCAGCAGCTTTCTATCCAGCGCAGATACGCAGTATTTT.

The DNA of the CDR3 is TGTGCCAGCTCGCCTATACAGGGGGCGAATCAGCCCCAGCATTTT. Translated, it gives CASSPIQGANQPQHF. The chain is built from TRBV18 and TRBJ1-5, with 9 bases that match TRBD1. Germline trimming cut 6 bases from V and 4 bases from J; bases unmatched to any gene: 7. Germline V CDR1 and CDR2: KGHSH, LQKENI. This CDR3 has 15 amino acids.

This clone appeared once. The chain recombines TRBV7-9 with TRBJ2-5; D is perhaps TRBD2 (5 bases). The germline V gene has CDR1 SEHNR and CDR2 FQNEAQ (reference sequence). V was shortened by 5 bases and J by 1 base, with 8 bases between the two germline ends. The CDR3 runs 13 residues. CDR3 in DNA: TGTGCCAGCAGCGCCGCGGGCCAAGAGACCCAGTACTTC. It is translated as CASSAAGQETQYF.

J is TRBJ1-6 and V is TRBV10-3; TRBD1 matches at 8 bases. After removal of 3 bases from V and 9 bases from J, the junction contained 7 bases not matched to a gene. This CDR3 is 15 amino acids long. The V gene's germline CDR1 is ENHRY and CDR2 SYGVKD. The CDR3 here is CAISDSRTGSSPLHF. The CDR3 bases are TGTGCCATCAGTGATTCCCGGACAGGGAGTTCACCCCTCCACTTT.

The rearrangement joins TRBV19 to TRBJ1-5; D call uncertain. Germline CDR1 and CDR2: LNHDA and SQIVND (reference sequence). CDR3 size: 14 residues. V lost 3 bases to trimming and J lost 0 bases, with 6 bases between them. CDR3 DNA sequence: TGTGCCAGTAGTATGAGACATAGCAATCAGCCCCAGCATTTT. Amino acid sequence: CASSMRHSNQPQHF.

This clone was seen a handful of times. V gene TRBV7-3 combines with J gene TRBJ2-2; no clear D. Trimming removed 4 bases from V and 5 bases from J, with 11 bases in between. In germline, CDR1 is SGHTA, CDR2 FQGTGA. This CDR3 is 14 amino acids long. This CDR3 reads CASSSLPLTGELFF. The CDR3 bases are TGTGCCAGCAGCTCCCTGCCACTTACCGGGGAGCTGTTTTTT.

This rearrangement joins TRBV27 to TRBJ1-6; 9 bases are a match to TRBD1. Germline V CDR1 and CDR2: MNHEY, SMNVEV (reference sequence). This CDR3 has 18 residues. V trimming: 0 bases; J trimming: 1 base; junction bases outside the gene matches: 4. CDR3 in amino acids: CASSLSGQGISYNSPLHF. In nucleotides, the CDR3 is TGTGCCAGCAGTTTATCTGGACAGGGGATATCCTATAATTCACCCCTCCACTTT.

The rearrangement links TRBV5-6 to TRBJ1-5, with D hard to call. CDR1 and CDR2 (germline): SGHDT, YYEEEE. The CDR3 is 15 amino acids. V dropped 7 bases and J dropped 0 bases, with 14 bases sitting between them. CDR3 nucleotide sequence: TGTGCCAGCGGCCTGGTTGGCTCTAGCAATCAGCCCCAGCATTTT. This translates into CASGLVGSSNQPQHF.